This T cell receptor beta chain emerged from a study of neurological immune-mediated disorders. TCRdb itself ran the 5' RACE reads through MiXCR, one entry per CDR3 protein. Among 45,000 to 55,000 distinct CDR3 sequences listed, 3% to 4% were seen once. This clonotype was seen at least ten times. The ends were cut back, 5 bases at V and 0 bases at J, with 14 bases in the middle. This CDR3 contains 15 residues. Sequences were obtained from PBMCs. This sequence joins TRBV12-3 or TRBV12-4 and TRBJ2-7; D is uncertain. The TCR was taken from a man in his sixties with multiple sclerosis. The CDR3 sequence: CASSPRSSSSYEQYF. The CDR3 nucleotides read TGTGCCAGCAGTCCCAGAAGTTCTAGCTCCTACGAGCAGTACTTC.